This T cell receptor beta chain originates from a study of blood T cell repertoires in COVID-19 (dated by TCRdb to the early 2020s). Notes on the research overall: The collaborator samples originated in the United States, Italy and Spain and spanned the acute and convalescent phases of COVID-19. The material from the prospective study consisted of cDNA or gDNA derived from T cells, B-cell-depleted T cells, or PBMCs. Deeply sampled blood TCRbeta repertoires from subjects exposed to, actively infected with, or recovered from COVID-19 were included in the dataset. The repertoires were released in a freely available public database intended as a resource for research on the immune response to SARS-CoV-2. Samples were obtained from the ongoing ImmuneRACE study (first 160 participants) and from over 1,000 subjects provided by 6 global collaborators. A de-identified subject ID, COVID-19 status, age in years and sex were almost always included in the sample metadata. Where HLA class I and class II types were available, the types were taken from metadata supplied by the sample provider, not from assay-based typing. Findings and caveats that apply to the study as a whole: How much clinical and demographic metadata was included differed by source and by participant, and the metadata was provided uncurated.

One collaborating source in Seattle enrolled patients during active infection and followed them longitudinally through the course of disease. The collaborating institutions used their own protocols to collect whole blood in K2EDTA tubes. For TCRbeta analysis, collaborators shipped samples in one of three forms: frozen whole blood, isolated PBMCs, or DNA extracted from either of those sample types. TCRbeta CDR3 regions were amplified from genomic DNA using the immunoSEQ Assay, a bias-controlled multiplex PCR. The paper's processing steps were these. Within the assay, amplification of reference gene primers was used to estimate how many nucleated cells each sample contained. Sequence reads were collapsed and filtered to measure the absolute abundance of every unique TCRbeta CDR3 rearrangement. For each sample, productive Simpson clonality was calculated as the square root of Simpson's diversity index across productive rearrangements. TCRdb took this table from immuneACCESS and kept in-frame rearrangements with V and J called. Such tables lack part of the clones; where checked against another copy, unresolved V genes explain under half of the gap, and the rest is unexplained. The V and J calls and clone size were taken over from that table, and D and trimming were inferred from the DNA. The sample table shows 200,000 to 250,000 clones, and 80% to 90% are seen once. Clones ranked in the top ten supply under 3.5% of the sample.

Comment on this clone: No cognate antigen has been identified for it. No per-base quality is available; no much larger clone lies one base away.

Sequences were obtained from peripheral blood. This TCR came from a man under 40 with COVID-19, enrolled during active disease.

The DNA sequence is as follows: TGCAGCGTTGAAGATTGGGACAGTGACTATGAGGGCTACACCTTC. This gives the protein CSVEDWDSDYEGYTF. The rearranged segments are TRBV29-1 and TRBJ1-2; 7 junctional bases match TRBD1. Including cysteine and phenylalanine, the CDR3 has 15 amino acids. Only the CDR3 region is kept as DNA, spanning 45 bases read in frame from base 1. The V end gives up 0 bases and the J end 8 bases, leaving 12 bases in the junction not matched to a gene. CDR1 and CDR2 were assigned from the germline V gene as SQVTM and ANQGSEA. The CDR3 plus the reference TRBV29-1 and TRBJ1-2 genes for the other parts give the full variable domain: SAVISQKPSRDICQRGTSLTIQCQVDSQVTMMFWYRQQPGQSLTLIATANQGSEATYESGFVIDKFPISRPNLTFSTLTVSNMSPEDSSIYLCSVEDWDSDYEGYTFGSGTRLTVV.